This TCR beta chain was retrieved from a study of blood T cell repertoires in COVID-19. About the study: Both acute and convalescent COVID-19 samples were obtained from the United States, Italy and Spain. PBMCs, B-cell-depleted T cells, or T cells were the source of the cDNA or gDNA that made up the material.

This clone appeared a few times. The protocol was immunoSEQ multiplex PCR, while the TCRdb copy is restricted to in-frame clones and leaves out a portion. This sample has roughly 240,000 clones, with 82% found just once. The TCR was taken from a woman in her 70s with acute or convalescent COVID-19. The sample was peripheral blood.

This CDR3 is CASSSMGQGAIQYF. The CDR3 DNA follows: TGTGCCAGCAGCTCCATGGGACAGGGAGCCATTCAGTACTTC. This sequence joins TRBV5-6 and TRBJ2-4; 9 nucleotides align to TRBD1. The length of the CDR3 is 14 residues. The junction had 7 bases not matched to a gene; V was cut back by 3 bases and J by 9 bases. Per germline, CDR1 SGHDT and CDR2 YYEEEE.